The 14 T cell receptor beta chains presented below share a single source sample, sequenced in a study of blood T cell repertoires in COVID-19. TCRdb's table, derived via immunoSEQ multiplex PCR, lists solely in-frame clones and lacks some. The table has tens of thousands of clones, more than 80% seen once. Sequences were obtained from peripheral blood. Receptors originate from a man at least 80 years old with acute or convalescent COVID-19.

This chain connects TRBV15 to TRBJ1-4; TRBD1 matches 9 bases. V was clipped by 6 bases and J by 0 bases; unmatched bases: 8. The CDR3 totals 17 residues. Germline V gives CDR1 LNHNV, CDR2 YYDKDF (reference sequence). DNA of the CDR3: TGTGCCACCAGGGGATGGGACAGGGTGTCAACTAATGAAAAACTGTTTTTT. It yields the protein CATRGWDRVSTNEKLFF.

The J gene is TRBJ2-5, the V gene TRBV5-1; D remains unclear. This CDR3 region has 14 residues. Trimming left V 4 bases short and J 2 bases short, with 12 bases between. Looked up from germline, CDR1 is SGHRS and CDR2 is YFSETQ. The CDR3 bases are TGCGCCAGCAGCGAGGTAGGCCAACAAGAGACCCAGTACTTC. This codes for CASSEVGQQETQYF.

In this sample, this clone turned up once. The chain links TRBV5-5 to TRBJ2-7; TRBD1 matches 9 bases. CDR1 SGHKS and CDR2 YYEKEE come from the germline V gene (reference sequence). V lost 7 bases and J lost 4; bases outside the gene matches: 12. This CDR3 is built from 15 residues. As DNA, the CDR3 is TGTGCCAGCGGCCCTGGGACAGGGCCTTTGTACGAGCAGTACTTC. This codes for CASGPGTGPLYEQYF. The full variable domain, rest sourced from reference TRBV5-5 and TRBJ2-7, is DAGVTQSPTHLIKTRGQQVTLRCSPISGHKSVSWYQQVLGQGPQFIFQYYEKEERGRGNFPDRFSARQFPNYSSELNVNALLLGDSALYLCASGPGTGPLYEQYFGPGTRLTVT.

CDR3 amino acids: CASGRASGGITDTQYF. CDR3 DNA sequence: TGTGCCAGCGGGCGGGCTAGCGGGGGGATCACAGATACGCAGTATTTT. V and J are TRBV7-6 and TRBJ2-3; 11 positions match TRBD2. Germline-derived CDR1 and CDR2 are SGHVS and FNYEAQ. CDR3 length equals 16 residues. The J segment lost 2 bases and the V segment lost 8 bases, leaving 9 bases of the junction unmatched.

J is TRBJ1-1 and V is TRBV25-1; 7 nucleotides match TRBD1. V lost 4 bases and J lost 5; bases outside the gene matches: 13. Germline values: CDR1 MGHDK, CDR2 SYGVNS. CDR3 length equals 16 residues. The CDR3 protein is CASSAPRGTARTEAFF. The CDR3 DNA is TGTGCCAGCAGTGCCCCCAGGGGGACGGCCAGAACTGAAGCTTTCTTT.

The CDR3 DNA is TGTGCCAGTAGATGGGACAGGGGACCCACGAACACCGGGGAGCTGTTTTTT. Its protein product is CASRWDRGPTNTGELFF. The gene calls are TRBV19 and TRBJ2-2; 10 nucleotides agree with TRBD1. Germline V gene sequence: CDR1 LNHDA, CDR2 SQIVND (reference sequence). Trimming removed 6 bases from V and 0 bases from J; junction bases left unmatched: 7. This CDR3 spans 17 amino acids.

The rearrangement uses TRBV9 and TRBJ2-3; tentative D call: TRBD1 (5 bases). The CDR3 length is 14 residues. The V and J ends lost 2 bases and 1 base respectively, with 8 bases between them. Germline lookup yields CDR1 SGDLS and CDR2 YYNGEE. CDR3 DNA: TGTGCCAGCAGCGTCATCAGGGGCACAGATACGCAGTATTTT. Its protein is CASSVIRGTDTQYF.

The chain is built from TRBV7-2 and TRBJ1-2; tentatively, D is TRBD1 (6 bases). In germline, CDR1 is SGHTA, CDR2 FQGNSA. The CDR3 runs 14 residues. Deletions cut 0 bases from V and 4 bases from J, with 9 bases between. The CDR3 DNA sequence: TGTGCCAGCAGCTTAGCCGGGACACCCTATGGCTACACCTTC. As protein: CASSLAGTPYGYTF.

The V gene is TRBV6-5, the J gene TRBJ1-2; D gene unclear. V was pared by 0 bases and J by 0 bases, with 8 bases between. The CDR3 has 15 amino acids. Per germline, CDR1 MNHEY and CDR2 SVGAGI. CDR3 protein: CASSYSRVANYGYTF. The DNA of the CDR3 is TGTGCCAGCAGTTACTCGCGGGTAGCTAACTATGGCTACACCTTC.

This chain links TRBV11-2 with TRBJ2-2, with TRBD2 identical over 15 bases. Germline V gene sequence: CDR1 SGHAT, CDR2 FQNNGV. V trimming: 2 bases; J trimming: 4 bases; junction bases outside the gene matches: 8. CDR3 size: 19 residues. The CDR3 here is CASSLSRTSGRVATGELFF. The CDR3 bases are TGTGCCAGCAGCTTAAGCAGGACTAGCGGGAGGGTGGCCACCGGGGAGCTGTTTTTT. The whole variable domain, remainder taken from reference TRBV11-2 and TRBJ2-2, is EAGVAQSPRYKIIEKRQSVAFWCNPISGHATLYWYQQILGQGPKLLIQFQNNGVVDDSQLPKDRFSAERLKGVDSTLKIQPAKLEDSAVYLCASSLSRTSGRVATGELFFGEGSRLTVL.

This clone came up once. The chain links TRBV27 to TRBJ2-6; no reliable D call. Germline values: CDR1 MNHEY, CDR2 SMNVEV (reference sequence). Trimming stripped 6 bases from V and 2 bases from J, with 20 bases between. The CDR3 has 18 residues. CDR3 region: CASSREGRSIPGANVLTF. CDR3 coding DNA: TGTGCCAGCAGCCGTGAAGGCAGGTCCATTCCTGGGGCCAACGTCCTGACTTTC.

The J gene is TRBJ2-3, the V gene TRBV18, with TRBD2 matching over 7 bases. V gave up 3 bases and J gave up 5 bases; unmatched junction bases: 11. CDR1 is KGHSH and CDR2 is LQKENI in the germline V gene. CDR3 length equals 16 residues. The CDR3 here is CASSPPLMGGKDTQYF. The CDR3 nucleotides read TGTGCCAGCTCACCTCCTTTAATGGGAGGGAAAGATACGCAGTATTTT.

This clone was observed once. This chain joins TRBV21-1 and TRBJ1-1; the D call in the table, TRBD1, was not verified against the DNA. TRBV21-1 is a known pseudogene. This CDR3 spans 16 amino acids. The CDR3 here is CASSIRQGKENTEAFF. The CDR3 DNA reads as TGTGCCAGCAGCATTCGACAGGGCAAGGAGAACACTGAAGCTTTCTTT.

The J gene is TRBJ2-7, the V gene TRBV5-1; tentatively, D is TRBD1 (6 bases). In germline, CDR1 is SGHRS, CDR2 YFSETQ. The CDR3 runs to 13 residues. With 2 bases removed from V and 6 bases from J, the gap between germline ends came to 12 bases. CDR3 nucleotide sequence: TGCGCCAGCAGCTTCCGGACAGAAGGCGAGCAGTACTTC. Its protein product is CASSFRTEGEQYF.